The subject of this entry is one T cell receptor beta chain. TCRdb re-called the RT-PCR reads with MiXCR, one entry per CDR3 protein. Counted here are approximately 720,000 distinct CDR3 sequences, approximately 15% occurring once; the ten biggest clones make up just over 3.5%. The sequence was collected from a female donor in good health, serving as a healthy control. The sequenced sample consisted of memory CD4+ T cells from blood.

The CDR3 nucleotides are TGTGCCATCAGTGACCGGGACGGATATAACTATGGCTACACCTTC. Protein: CAISDRDGYNYGYTF. The chain links TRBV10-3 to TRBJ1-2, with D possibly TRBD1 on 5 matching bases. Trimming took off 3 bases at V and 1 base at J, with 12 bases between the two ends. The CDR3 contains 15 residues. Per the germline V gene, CDR1 is ENHRY and CDR2 is SYGVKD.